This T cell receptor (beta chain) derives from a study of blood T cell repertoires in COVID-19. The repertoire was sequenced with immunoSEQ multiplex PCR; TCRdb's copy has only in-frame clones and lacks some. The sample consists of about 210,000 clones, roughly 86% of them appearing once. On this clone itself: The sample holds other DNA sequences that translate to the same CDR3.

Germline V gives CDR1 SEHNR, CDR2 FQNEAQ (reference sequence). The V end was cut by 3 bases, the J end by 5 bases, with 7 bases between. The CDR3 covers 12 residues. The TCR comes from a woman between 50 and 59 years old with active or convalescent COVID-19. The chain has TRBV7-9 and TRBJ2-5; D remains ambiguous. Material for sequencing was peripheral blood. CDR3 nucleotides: TGTGCCAGCAGCTTCGTACGGGAGACCCAGTACTTC. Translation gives CASSFVRETQYF.